This T cell receptor beta chain was identified during a study of cytomegalovirus exposure and HLA in healthy donors. PCR primers comprised 60 Vbeta and 13 Jbeta primers. Measured with immunoSEQ multiplex PCR; TCRdb has only the in-frame clones, and not every one. This sample's table reports fewer than 100,000 clones. This CDR3 has 12 residues. CDR1 and CDR2 from the germline V gene are SEHNR and FQNEAQ (reference sequence). Sequencing was done on a sample of PBMCs. This chain joins TRBV7-9 and TRBJ2-5; no clear D gene. The assigned J gene may be wrong: the sequence end matches TRBJ2-7 better. The sequence was collected from a woman aged 60-70 years in good health and CMV-seronegative. CDR3 sequence reads: CASSLSSYEQYF. The CDR3 DNA reads as TGTGCCAGCAGTTTAAGCTCCTACGAGCAGTACTTC.